This is a list of T cell receptor beta chains from one sample in a study of Ad26.COV2.S vaccination and SARS-CoV-2 variants. Repertoires were generated with immunoSEQ multiplex PCR, while TCRdb's copy carries only in-frame clones and drops some. The sample holds hundreds of thousands of clones; roughly 84% are singletons and the top ten take 3.4%. Sample: peripheral blood, taken in a trial of Ad26.COV2.S vaccine versus placebo. All receptors derive from a person aged 18 to 59 who received the Ad26.COV2.S COVID-19 vaccine or a placebo. The CDR3 runs from the conserved cysteine through the conserved F or W. A D gene is named only where the DNA matches it firmly. Expanded clones are given a class, and other clones once, few, many or no size at all.

J gene: TRBJ2-3; V gene: TRBV2; D gene: .; clone size: once; CDR3 DNA: TGTGCCAGCCGTCGGGTGGCAGGGCTGACAGATACGCAGTATTTT; CDR3 protein: CASRRVAGLTDTQYF
J gene: TRBJ1-6; V gene: TRBV5-1; D gene: .; clone size: .; CDR3 DNA: TGCGCCAGCAGCCTGGATCGGTCGCCCAGCGGCCTCCACTTT; CDR3 protein: CASSLDRSPSGLHF
J gene: TRBJ1-6; V gene: TRBV25-1; D gene: .; clone size: .; CDR3 DNA: TGTGCCAGCAGTGGACTATCGAATTCACCCCTCCACTTT; CDR3 protein: CASSGLSNSPLHF
J gene: TRBJ2-7; V gene: TRBV27; D gene: .; clone size: .; CDR3 DNA: TGTGCCAGCCGGCTGGGGATGGCGTACGAGCAGTACTTC; CDR3 protein: CASRLGMAYEQYF
J gene: TRBJ1-1; V gene: TRBV6-1; D gene: .; clone size: .; CDR3 DNA: TGTGCCAACAGTGAACTACAGGGTAACACTGAAGCTTTCTTT; CDR3 protein: CANSELQGNTEAFF
J gene: TRBJ1-2; V gene: TRBV12-3/TRBV12-4; D gene: TRBD1; clone size: .; CDR3 DNA: TGTGCCAGCAGGGGGACAGGTTTCTATGGCTACACCTTC; CDR3 protein: CASRGTGFYGYTF
J gene: TRBJ2-3; V gene: TRBV7-9; D gene: .; clone size: .; CDR3 DNA: TGTGCCAGCAGCTTAGTTGTGGGCACAGATACGCAGTATTTT; CDR3 protein: CASSLVVGTDTQYF
J gene: TRBJ1-5; V gene: TRBV30; D gene: TRBD1; clone size: .; CDR3 DNA: TGTGCCTGGAGTCCAGGGGGGTCTTGGAATCAGCCCCAGCATTTT; CDR3 protein: CAWSPGGSWNQPQHF
J gene: TRBJ1-2; V gene: TRBV6-5; D gene: .; clone size: .; CDR3 DNA: TGTGCCAGCAGTTACAGTCCAGGAACTAACTATGGCTACACCTTC; CDR3 protein: CASSYSPGTNYGYTF
J gene: TRBJ1-5; V gene: TRBV10-1; D gene: TRBD1; clone size: .; CDR3 DNA: TGCGCCACCCCGGAGGGAATGAGAGGGACAGGGATCCAGCCCCAGCATTTT; CDR3 protein: CATPEGMRGTGIQPQHF
J gene: TRBJ2-7; V gene: TRBV5-4; D gene: .; clone size: .; CDR3 DNA: TGTGCCAGCAGCTTACGTGGAGGTTACGAGCAGTACTTC; CDR3 protein: CASSLRGGYEQYF
J gene: TRBJ2-7; V gene: TRBV2; D gene: TRBD2; clone size: .; CDR3 DNA: TGTGCCAGCAGTGCTACTGGGACTAGCGGGGTTTACGAGCAGTACTTC; CDR3 protein: CASSATGTSGVYEQYF
J gene: TRBJ1-1; V gene: TRBV5-8; D gene: .; clone size: .; CDR3 DNA: TGTGCCAGCAGCTTGGCTCTTAAGATTGAAGCTTTCTTT; CDR3 protein: CASSLALKIEAFF
J gene: TRBJ2-6; V gene: TRBV2; D gene: .; clone size: .; CDR3 DNA: TGTGCCAGCAGTGAGGGCAGGGCTGGGGCCAACGTCCTGACTTTC; CDR3 protein: CASSEGRAGANVLTF
J gene: TRBJ2-1; V gene: TRBV7-9; D gene: .; clone size: .; CDR3 DNA: TGTGCCAGCATCCCCGGGGGACTGAGCTCCTACAATGAGCAGTTCTTC; CDR3 protein: CASIPGGLSSYNEQFF
J gene: TRBJ1-6; V gene: TRBV19; D gene: .; clone size: .; CDR3 DNA: TGTGCCAGTAGTAGGGACTCTGGAAGTTCACCCCTCCACTTT; CDR3 protein: CASSRDSGSSPLHF
J gene: TRBJ1-1; V gene: TRBV15; D gene: .; clone size: .; CDR3 DNA: TGTGCCACCAGCAGAGATGGGGGCAGGACTGAAGCTTTCTTT; CDR3 protein: CATSRDGGRTEAFF
J gene: TRBJ2-7; V gene: TRBV19; D gene: TRBD1; clone size: .; CDR3 DNA: TGTGCCAGTAGTCTAACCGGGACAGGCTACGAGCAGTACTTC; CDR3 protein: CASSLTGTGYEQYF
J gene: TRBJ1-4; V gene: TRBV7-9; D gene: .; clone size: .; CDR3 DNA: TGTGCCAGCAGCCCAAGATTGGGGGCTAATGAAAAACTGTTTTTT; CDR3 protein: CASSPRLGANEKLFF
J gene: TRBJ1-2; V gene: TRBV5-4; D gene: .; clone size: .; CDR3 DNA: TGTGCCAGCAGTTCTGCTCTCAGGGATGGCTACACCTTC; CDR3 protein: CASSSALRDGYTF
J gene: TRBJ1-3; V gene: TRBV19; D gene: .; clone size: .; CDR3 DNA: TGTGCCAGTAGTATCGGTTCTGGAAACACCATATATTTT; CDR3 protein: CASSIGSGNTIYF
J gene: TRBJ2-1; V gene: TRBV9; D gene: .; clone size: .; CDR3 DNA: TGTGCCAGCAGCGTAGTGGCGGGCCTGAAAAATGAGCAGTTCTTC; CDR3 protein: CASSVVAGLKNEQFF